The 16 T cell receptor beta chains listed next were all sequenced from one sample in a study of cytomegalovirus exposure and HLA in healthy donors. PCR was performed using 60 Vbeta and 13 Jbeta primers. Here immunoSEQ multiplex PCR was the method, and the copy in TCRdb shows in-frame clones only, minus some. The sample lists approximately 100,000 clones, roughly 82% seen once, with over 9.5% in the top ten. The specimen sequenced was PBMCs. All receptors come from a man in his forties or fifties in good health and CMV-seronegative.

The chain recombines TRBV10-3 with TRBJ1-1, with 10 bases that match TRBD1. Germline CDR1 reads ENHRY; CDR2 reads SYGVKD. V was pared by 10 bases and J by 3 bases, with 14 bases of the junction left unmatched. The CDR3 extends over 16 amino acids. The CDR3 DNA reads as TGTGCCACAACAGGGGGCTACGGGACAGGGGACACTGAAGCTTTCTTT. Translated, it gives CATTGGYGTGDTEAFF.

This clone was seen just once. The rearrangement joins TRBV30 to TRBJ1-2, with TRBD1 as a possible D gene (6 bases). V lost 0 bases to trimming and J lost 8 bases, with 13 bases between them. Germline CDR1 is GTSNPN and CDR2 is SVGIG (reference sequence). The CDR3 consists of 13 residues. CDR3 nucleotides: TGTGCCTGGAGTGTACCGGAACAGGGCGGCTACACCTTC. Its translation: CAWSVPEQGGYTF.

The gene calls are TRBV7-2 and TRBJ2-7, with a possible D match to TRBD1 (5 bases). This CDR3 has 12 residues. V shed 4 bases and J shed 7 bases, with 11 bases lying between them. Germline CDR1 and CDR2: SGHTA and FQGNSA. CDR3 DNA: TGTGCCAGCAGCTCGTCACAGGCGGAGCAGTACTTC. As protein: CASSSSQAEQYF.

V and J are TRBV6-1 and TRBJ1-5; possibly TRBD1 for D (5 bases). CDR3 size: 14 residues. V shed 7 bases and J shed 5 bases, with 15 bases lying between them. Germline V lookup: CDR1 MNHNS, CDR2 SASEGT. The chain's CDR3 is CASKLPGNHQPQHF. For the CDR3, the DNA is TGTGCCAGCAAGCTTCCAGGGAACCATCAGCCCCAGCATTTT.

The rearrangement links TRBV27 to TRBJ1-5, with TRBD1 identical over 7 bases. Germline assignment: CDR1 MNHEY and CDR2 SMNVEV (reference sequence). The CDR3 has 14 residues. V gave up 7 bases and J gave up 3 bases; unmatched junction bases: 6. The CDR3 reads CASKSGQVNQPQHF. DNA of the CDR3: TGTGCCAGCAAATCCGGACAGGTCAATCAGCCCCAGCATTTT.

A note on this clone: The sample has other DNA sequences that encode this CDR3 too. This chain joins TRBV7-8 and TRBJ1-5; 7 bases match TRBD1. This CDR3 region has 14 residues. V was pared by 2 bases and J by 4 bases, with 2 bases of the junction left unmatched. The germline V gene has CDR1 SGHVS and CDR2 FQNEAQ. Here the CDR3 reads CASSLNRGNQPQHF. The CDR3, as DNA: TGTGCCAGCAGCTTAAACAGGGGAAATCAGCCCCAGCATTTT.

This chain joins TRBV7-2 and TRBJ2-2; 8 positions match TRBD2. Looked up from germline, CDR1 is SGHTA and CDR2 is FQGNSA. V lost 5 bases to trimming and J lost 1 base; unmatched junction nucleotides: 3. The CDR3 is 15 amino acids. The DNA for the CDR3 is TGTGCCAGCAGCCAGGGACTAGGGAACACCGGGGAGCTGTTTTTT. Its protein product is CASSQGLGNTGELFF.

V gene TRBV4-2 combines with J gene TRBJ2-3; the match to TRBD2 covers 11 bases. Trimming cost V 3 bases and J 0 bases; bases outside gene matches: 17. This CDR3 is built from 21 residues. Germline V gene sequence: CDR1 LGHNA, CDR2 YNFKEQ. The CDR3 reads CASSQVLGTSGGFVSTDTQYF. For the CDR3, the DNA is TGTGCCAGCAGCCAGGTCTTGGGGACTAGCGGCGGCTTTGTAAGCACAGATACGCAGTATTTT.

This chain connects TRBV14 to TRBJ2-7, with TRBD2 identical over 10 bases. The CDR3 runs to 15 residues. V lost 0 bases, J lost 7 bases, and 6 bases stayed unmatched. The germline gives CDR1 SGHDN, CDR2 FVKESK. CDR3 region: CASSQESGRAREQYF. For the CDR3, the DNA is TGTGCCAGCAGCCAAGAAAGCGGGAGGGCCCGGGAGCAGTACTTC.

This chain uses TRBV4-3 with TRBJ2-1; TRBD2 is a possible D gene (5 bases). V was clipped by 0 bases and J by 9 bases, with 6 bases between them. This CDR3 is 12 amino acids long. CDR1 and CDR2 from the germline V gene are LGHNA and YSLEER. CDR3 region: CASSQDRGEQFF. As DNA, the CDR3 is TGCGCCAGCAGCCAAGATCGGGGTGAGCAGTTCTTC.

The chain combines TRBV19 with TRBJ1-5, with D possibly being TRBD1 (6 bases). The V gene lost 5 bases and the J gene lost 5 bases, with 19 bases spanning the gap. The CDR3 contains 16 residues. CDR1 and CDR2 (germline): LNHDA, SQIVND (reference sequence). The CDR3 here is CASSPLPGTPHQPQHF. DNA of the CDR3: TGTGCCAGTAGTCCTCTACCCGGGACACCCCATCAGCCCCAGCATTTT.

The rearrangement joins TRBV5-4 to TRBJ2-3; 9 bases are shared with TRBD1. Germline CDR1 is SGHNT and CDR2 is YYREEE (reference sequence). The ends lost 0 bases at V and 5 bases at J; junction bases unmatched: 4. The CDR3 contains 15 residues. The CDR3 nucleotides read TGTGCCAGCAGCTTGGACAGGGGGCGGGAAGATACGCAGTATTTT. Translation: CASSLDRGREDTQYF.

The V call is TRBV5-6, the J call TRBJ2-7; TRBD2 matches 12 bases. With 4 bases clipped from V and 4 bases from J, the junction kept 6 bases outside the gene matches. Germline lookup yields CDR1 SGHDT and CDR2 YYEEEE. There are 15 residues in the CDR3. The DNA of the CDR3 is TGTGCCAGCAGCCGTGGACTAGCGGGATCATACGAGCAGTACTTC. Encoded protein: CASSRGLAGSYEQYF.

The genes are TRBV5-1 and TRBJ2-3; 7 nucleotides line up with TRBD2. The CDR3 has 14 amino acids. Unmatched junction bases numbered 2, after V lost 3 bases and J lost 1 base. Per the germline V gene, CDR1 is SGHRS and CDR2 is YFSETQ. CDR3 region: CASSWGGGTDTQYF. Written as DNA, the CDR3 is TGCGCCAGCAGCTGGGGAGGGGGCACAGATACGCAGTATTTT.

The gene calls are TRBV7-6 and TRBJ2-7, with D possibly TRBD2 on 5 matching bases. Trimming removed 6 bases from V and 2 bases from J, with 8 bases in between. This CDR3 region has 12 residues. Germline-derived CDR1 and CDR2 are SGHVS and FNYEAQ. The CDR3 loop reads CASSTGAYEQYF. CDR3 DNA: TGTGCCAGCAGTACCGGGGCCTACGAGCAGTACTTC.

The rearrangement links TRBV9 to TRBJ1-3; D perhaps matches TRBD1 (5 bases). Trimming removed 2 bases from V and 3 bases from J, with 15 bases in between. The CDR3 extends over 16 amino acids. Germline V gives CDR1 SGDLS, CDR2 YYNGEE. The CDR3 region has the DNA TGTGCCAGCAGCGTTAGTATAGGGGAAAGTGGAAACACCATATATTTT. Its protein product is CASSVSIGESGNTIYF.